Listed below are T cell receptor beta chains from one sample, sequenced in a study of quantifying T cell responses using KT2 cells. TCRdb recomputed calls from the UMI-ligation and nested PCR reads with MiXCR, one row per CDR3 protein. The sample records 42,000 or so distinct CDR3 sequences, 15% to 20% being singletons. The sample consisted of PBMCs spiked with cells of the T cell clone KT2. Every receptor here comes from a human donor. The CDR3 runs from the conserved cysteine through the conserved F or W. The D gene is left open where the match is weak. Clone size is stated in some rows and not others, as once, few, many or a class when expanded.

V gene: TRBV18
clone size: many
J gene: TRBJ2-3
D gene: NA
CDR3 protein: CASSPGASTDTQYF
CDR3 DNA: TGTGCCAGCTCACCCGGGGCCTCCACAGATACGCAGTATTTT

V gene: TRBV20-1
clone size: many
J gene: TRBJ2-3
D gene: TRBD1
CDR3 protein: CSATTGGTQYF
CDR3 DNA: TGCAGTGCTACCACAGGGGGTACGCAGTATTTT

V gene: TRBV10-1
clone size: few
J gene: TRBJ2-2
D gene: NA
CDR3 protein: CASSEIQGFGTGELFF
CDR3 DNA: TGCGCCAGCAGTGAGATCCAGGGGTTCGGCACCGGGGAGCTGTTTTTT

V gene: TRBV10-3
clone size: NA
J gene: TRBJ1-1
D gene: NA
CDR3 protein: CAISEVANTEAFF
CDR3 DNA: TGTGCCATCAGTGAAGTAGCGAACACTGAAGCTTTCTTT

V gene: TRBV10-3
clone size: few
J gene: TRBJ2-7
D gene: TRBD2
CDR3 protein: CAISSGGPSSYEQYF
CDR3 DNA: TGTGCCATCAGCAGCGGGGGGCCGAGCTCCTACGAGCAGTACTTC

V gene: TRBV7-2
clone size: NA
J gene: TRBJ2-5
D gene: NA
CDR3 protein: CASSLVLQETQYF
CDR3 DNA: TGTGCCAGCAGCTTAGTACTTCAAGAGACCCAGTACTTC

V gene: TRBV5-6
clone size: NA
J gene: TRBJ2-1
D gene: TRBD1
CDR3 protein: CASSRRQGAVEQFF
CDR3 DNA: TGTGCCAGCAGCCGAAGGCAGGGGGCCGTTGAGCAGTTCTTC

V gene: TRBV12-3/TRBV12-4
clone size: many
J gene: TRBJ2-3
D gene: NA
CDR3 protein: CASSVDTQYF
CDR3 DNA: TGTGCCAGCAGTGTCGATACGCAGTATTTT

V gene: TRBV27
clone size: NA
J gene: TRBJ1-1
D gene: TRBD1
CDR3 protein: CASSLSQGRGTEAFF
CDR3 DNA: TGTGCCAGCAGTTTATCACAGGGGAGAGGAACTGAAGCTTTCTTT

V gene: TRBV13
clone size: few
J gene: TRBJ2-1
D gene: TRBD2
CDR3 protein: CASSQTGGAGNEQFF
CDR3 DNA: TGTGCCAGCAGCCAGACCGGGGGGGCGGGGAATGAGCAGTTCTTC